This T cell receptor (beta chain) was retrieved from a study of vaccination effects on CD4 cells after COVID-19. The V gene lost 3 bases and the J gene lost 4 bases, with 7 bases spanning the gap. The CDR3 spans 13 residues. After expansion with viral peptide pools in the ViraFEST assay, antigen-specific CD4+ T cells were sequenced. The culture ran for about eleven days before CD4+ T cells were isolated. Vaccine recipients, nucleocapsid antibody negative, had no prior SARS-CoV-2 infection. Over 1.5 million PBMC per well were cultured with 10 IU/ml IL-2 and approximately 9.1 ug/ml peptides. Details on this clone: Its cognate antigen is unknown.

Produced via immunoSEQ multiplex PCR; TCRdb's table is partial and in-frame only. The top ten clones hold around 26% of a sample with tens of thousands of clones, 73% of them seen once. General study points: Cross-reaction with common cold coronaviruses was seen in only 1 of 255 vaccine-induced clones from healthy vaccinees. The study enrolled few convalescent patients and sampled no early post-infection timepoints.

This clonotype originated in a human donor who received a COVID-19 vaccine. This sample comprised CD4+ T cells from PBMCs cultured with HCoV-OC43 spike peptides, obtained before COVID-19 vaccination. Indicated subset: HCoV-OC43 spike overlapping peptide pool stimulation. V is TRBV12-3 or TRBV12-4 and J is TRBJ1-5, with D tentatively TRBD1 (5 bases). CDR3 DNA sequence: TGTGCCAGCAGTTTTGCAGGGAATCAGCCCCAGCATTTT. Its protein product is CASSFAGNQPQHF.